A single sample is the source of the 20 T cell receptor beta chains below, sequenced in a study of T cell changes during pregnancy in multiple sclerosis. Assay used: immunoSEQ multiplex PCR; TCRdb lists only in-frame clones, some missing. Among approximately 100,000 clones, 85% to 95% were seen once, and the ten largest hold over 3.5%. This material consisted of peripheral blood, taken in the first trimester of pregnancy. The receptors come from a female donor with multiple sclerosis, enrolled in a pregnancy study.

The chain has TRBV7-9 and TRBJ2-3; 10 bases align to TRBD2. CDR3 length equals 17 residues. With 3 bases clipped from V and 6 bases from J, the junction kept 12 bases outside the gene matches. Germline CDR1 reads SEHNR; CDR2 reads FQNEAQ (reference sequence). As DNA, the CDR3 is TGTGCCAGCAGCTTCGAGCGGGGGGGCCTTACTACGGATACGCAGTATTTT. It encodes CASSFERGGLTTDTQYF.

This chain joins TRBV25-1 and TRBJ2-1; 8 nucleotides agree with TRBD1. V lost 1 base to trimming and J lost 6 bases; unmatched junction nucleotides: 11. This CDR3 region has 17 residues. The germline V gene encodes CDR1 MGHDK and CDR2 SYGVNS. The CDR3 DNA follows: TGTGCCAGCAGTGAATTGTTCCAGGGGGCAAGTCCCAATGAGCAGTTCTTC. The encoded protein is CASSELFQGASPNEQFF.

The J gene is TRBJ2-1, the V gene TRBV7-9, with D possibly matching TRBD2 (6 bases). The length of the CDR3 is 13 residues. The V end lost 11 bases, the J end lost 3 bases, and 14 bases lay between the germline ends. Germline-derived CDR1 and CDR2 are SEHNR and FQNEAQ (reference sequence). This CDR3 is CAASLGGYNEQFF. CDR3 DNA sequence: TGTGCCGCTAGCCTGGGGGGCTACAATGAGCAGTTCTTC.

J is TRBJ2-7 and V is TRBV11-2; 8 bases map to TRBD1. Unmatched junction bases numbered 5, after V lost 4 bases and J lost 3 bases. CDR3 length: 14 residues. Per the germline V gene, CDR1 is SGHAT and CDR2 is FQNNGV. The CDR3: CASSSDRGGYEQYF. The CDR3, as DNA: TGTGCCAGCAGCTCAGACAGGGGCGGCTACGAGCAGTACTTC.

This clone came up once. V is TRBV19 and J is TRBJ2-5; D is undetermined. Germline CDR1 reads LNHDA; CDR2 reads SQIVND (reference sequence). Trimming took 3 bases from V and 2 from J, leaving 13 bases between them. CDR3 length equals 15 residues. DNA for the CDR3: TGTGCCAGTAGTATTTTGGCAGGTTCTCAAGAGACCCAGTACTTC. It specifies CASSILAGSQETQYF.

This chain uses TRBV25-1 with TRBJ1-1; D remains ambiguous. This CDR3 has 13 amino acids. Trimming took 0 bases from V and 7 from J, leaving 9 bases between them. CDR1 is MGHDK and CDR2 is SYGVNS in the germline V gene. CDR3 coding DNA: TGTGCCAGCAGTGAATACGGGGAGGGTGAAGCTTTCTTT. It translates to CASSEYGEGEAFF.

V and J are TRBV19 and TRBJ1-2, with TRBD1 identical over 10 bases. From germline, CDR1 is LNHDA and CDR2 SQIVND (reference sequence). This CDR3 comprises 14 residues. The V segment lost 7 bases and the J segment 4 bases; nucleotides outside the gene matches: 6. CDR3: CASKDRDRGYGYTF. The CDR3 nucleotides read TGTGCCAGTAAGGACCGGGACAGGGGCTATGGCTACACCTTC. The full variable domain, with the rest looked up from reference TRBV19 and TRBJ1-2, is DGGITQSPKYLFRKEGQNVTLSCEQNLNHDAMYWYRQDPGQGLRLIYYSQIVNDFQKGDIAEGYSVSREKKESFPLTVTSAQKNPTAFYLCASKDRDRGYGYTFGSGTRLTVV.

The chain employs TRBV27 and TRBJ2-3, with a tentative D call TRBD2 (7 bases). This CDR3 has 15 amino acids. Trimming pared 6 bases from V and 2 bases from J, leaving 15 bases between. Germline CDR1 MNHEY, CDR2 SMNVEV (reference sequence). CDR3 DNA sequence: TGTGCCAGCAGGGGGGGGGCCTATTCCACAGATACGCAGTATTTT. Protein: CASRGGAYSTDTQYF.

The chain recombines TRBV7-8 with TRBJ2-2; possibly TRBD2 for D (7 bases). V was shortened by 7 bases and J by 2 bases, with 17 bases between the two germline ends. This CDR3 has 16 amino acids. Per the germline V gene, CDR1 is SGHVS and CDR2 is FQNEAQ. The CDR3 is CASTEVGGRNTGELFF. In DNA, the CDR3 is TGTGCCAGCACCGAGGTGGGGGGGCGAAACACCGGGGAGCTGTTTTTT.

This clone is a singleton in its sample. This CDR3 is CASSTQGNEQFF. The DNA of the CDR3 is TGTGCCAGCAGCACACAGGGCAATGAGCAGTTCTTC. This sequence joins TRBV7-3 and TRBJ2-1; maybe TRBD1 (6 bases). The V end was cut by 5 bases, the J end by 6 bases, with 8 bases between. This CDR3 has 12 amino acids. Germline-derived CDR1 and CDR2 are SGHTA and FQGTGA.

In this sample, this clone is medium-sized (0.01 to 0.1%). The chain joins TRBV27 to TRBJ1-6; 10 bases are a match to TRBD1. The CDR3 sequence is 14 residues long. Germline trimming cut 3 bases from V and 7 bases from J; bases unmatched to any gene: 0. Germline CDR1 reads MNHEY; CDR2 reads SMNVEV (reference sequence). CDR3 DNA sequence: TGTGCCAGCAGTTTGGGACAGGGGAATTCACCCCTCCACTTT. Translated: CASSLGQGNSPLHF.

The chain joins TRBV4-1 to TRBJ2-3, with D possibly being TRBD2 (5 bases). The CDR3 has 15 amino acids. Trimming stripped 0 bases from V and 0 bases from J, with 7 bases between. From germline, CDR1 is MGHRA and CDR2 YSYEKL. CDR3: CASSQDPGSTDTQYF. The CDR3 DNA is TGCGCCAGCAGCCAAGACCCGGGGAGCACAGATACGCAGTATTTT.

The chain links TRBV14 to TRBJ2-5; D might be TRBD2 (7 bases). Trimming removed 2 bases from V and 2 bases from J, with 9 bases in between. Germline V gene sequence: CDR1 SGHDN, CDR2 FVKESK. The CDR3 extends over 14 amino acids. The CDR3 nucleotides read TGTGCCAGCAGCCAACGGGGGGCTCAAGAGACCCAGTACTTC. Residues: CASSQRGAQETQYF. Drawing the rest from reference TRBV14 and TRBJ2-5, the complete variable domain is EAGVTQFPSHSVIEKGQTVTLRCDPISGHDNLYWYRRVMGKEIKFLLHFVKESKQDESGMPNNRFLAERTGGTYSTLKVQPAELEDSGVYFCASSQRGAQETQYFGPGTRLLVL.

The chain joins TRBV5-1 to TRBJ2-3; possible D gene TRBD2, 6 bases. The germline V gene has CDR1 SGHRS and CDR2 YFSETQ. The V end was cut by 0 bases, the J end by 5 bases, with 13 bases between. The CDR3 is 15 amino acids. The DNA for the CDR3 is TGCGCCAGCAGCTTGGGTGCGGGGCCAGGAGATACGCAGTATTTT. It yields the protein CASSLGAGPGDTQYF.

This clone was counted once. The chain carries TRBV4-1 and TRBJ1-2, with TRBD1 as a possible D gene (5 bases). The CDR3 is 14 amino acids. Between the trimmed V and J ends, which lost 4 bases and 9 bases, there was a span of 18 bases. From germline, CDR1 is MGHRA and CDR2 YSYEKL. The CDR3 sequence: CASSPLVTADRYTF. CDR3 in DNA: TGCGCCAGCAGCCCGCTCGTGACAGCTGATCGCTACACCTTC.

The chain couples TRBV6-6 to TRBJ2-7; perhaps TRBD2 as D (5 bases). V dropped 2 bases and J dropped 1 base, with 6 bases sitting between them. CDR3 length: 13 residues. Germline-derived CDR1 and CDR2 are MNHNY and SVGAGI (reference sequence). This chain's CDR3 is CASSYRESYEQYF. CDR3 nucleotide sequence: TGTGCCAGCAGTTACAGGGAGTCCTACGAGCAGTACTTC.

The genes are TRBV5-1 and TRBJ1-1, with D maybe TRBD1 (6 bases). Germline CDR1 SGHRS, CDR2 YFSETQ. Trimming took off 7 bases at V and 6 bases at J, with 16 bases between the two ends. This CDR3 is built from 13 residues. DNA of the CDR3: TGCGCCAGCGGAGAACAGGGACGGGCTGAAGCTTTCTTT. Translated, it gives CASGEQGRAEAFF.

The rearrangement joins TRBV7-9 to TRBJ1-5; D ambiguous. Trimming cost V 3 bases and J 4 bases, with 10 bases left between them. The CDR3 runs 14 residues. The germline gives CDR1 SEHNR, CDR2 FQNEAQ (reference sequence). This CDR3 is CASSFGQLNQPQHF. The CDR3 DNA sequence: TGTGCCAGCAGCTTTGGGCAGTTAAATCAGCCCCAGCATTTT.

V usage is TRBV5-1 and J usage is TRBJ2-5; 9 bases map to TRBD1. The length of the CDR3 is 14 residues. Germline V gives CDR1 SGHRS, CDR2 YFSETQ. J gave up 5 bases and V 4 bases, and 6 bases lay outside the gene matches. The CDR3 protein is CASSGTGSVETQYF. DNA for the CDR3: TGCGCCAGCAGCGGGACAGGGAGTGTGGAGACCCAGTACTTC. Looking up the rest from reference TRBV5-1 and TRBJ2-5 gives the full variable domain: KAGVTQTPRYLIKTRGQQVTLSCSPISGHRSVSWYQQTPGQGLQFLFEYFSETQRNKGNFPGRFSGRQFSNSRSEMNVSTLELGDSALYLCASSGTGSVETQYFGPGTRLLVL.

V gene TRBV10-2 combines with J gene TRBJ2-2; possible D gene TRBD1, 6 bases. V was clipped by 0 bases and J by 5 bases, with 10 bases between them. Germline V gene lookup returns CDR1 WSHSY and CDR2 SAAADI. This CDR3 comprises 15 residues. CDR3 region: CASSESSRGTGELFF. CDR3 sequence (DNA): TGCGCCAGCAGTGAGTCCTCGAGGGGGACCGGGGAGCTGTTTTTT.